Only a few counts were recorded for the clone carrying this T cell receptor beta chain. Antigen unknown. CDR1 SNHLY and CDR2 FYNNEI come from the germline V gene. J was trimmed by 14 bases and V by 5 bases; bases with no gene match: 15. CDR3 length equals 15 residues. The sample is drawn from a study of shared clonotypes between healthy human individuals. On the study more broadly: Each donor's CD8 memory used one plate, CD8 naive two, each CD4 subset three. Study observations and caveats: Rarefaction curves obtained for sorted subsets showed sequencing incomplete despite large depth.

The input for sorted-subset replicate PCRs was approximately 210 ng DNA, about 30,000 T cell genomes. The assay was immunoSEQ multiplex PCR, and TCRdb's table has in-frame clones only and misses some. Counted here are roughly 1,100,000 clones, 65% to 75% occurring once; the ten biggest clones make up about 1.5%. The TCR sequence derives from a man younger than 35 in good health. The chain recombines TRBV2 with TRBJ2-4; TRBD1 aligns across 10 bases. Sequencing used memory CD4+ T cells sorted from blood. Subset here: CD45RA-negative fraction. DNA of the CDR3: TGTGCCAGCAGTCTTAATACCGGGACAGGGGAACGGGAGTACTTC. Amino acids: CASSLNTGTGEREYF.